The clone carrying this T cell receptor beta chain has more than one count but fewer than ten. At survey level, the immunoSEQ assay was run in its v3.0 version. Profiling relied on immunoSEQ multiplex PCR, and the TCRdb table lists in-frame clones only, not all of them. The data hold approximately 41,000 clones, with roughly 80% observed a single time. The data originate from a study of long-term antiretroviral therapy in people with HIV. The TCR comes from a man between 18 and 35 years old with HIV. Sequenced material: unsorted PBMCs, taken 1.5 years after starting antiretroviral therapy.

CDR3 coding DNA: TGTGCCAGCAGCTTAGTAGGGAGAAGCACTGAAGCTTTCTTT. Amino acids: CASSLVGRSTEAFF. The chain couples TRBV7-2 to TRBJ1-1; no clear D. V lost 1 base and J 4 bases, leaving 10 bases between the germline ends. The CDR3 has 14 amino acids. Per the germline V gene, CDR1 is SGHTA and CDR2 is FQGNSA.